The clone carrying this T cell receptor (beta chain) was recorded many times. This sample stems from a study of identical twins. The CDR3 length is 15 residues. The germline V gene encodes CDR1 SGHRS and CDR2 YFSETQ. J lost 1 base, V lost 3 bases, and 6 bases had no gene match. TCRdb fed the 5' RACE reads into MiXCR, producing one record per CDR3 protein. The sample yields about 190,000 distinct CDR3 sequences, 15% seen once. The same data also contributed to another study, on T cells expressing NK-cell markers. That publication notes: Sequenced donors, eight in total, included seven who were HCMV-seropositive and one who was seronegative.

The receptor was derived from a woman under 30 in good health. Sample: CD8+ T cells sorted from blood. V usage is TRBV5-1 and J usage is TRBJ1-1; 7 bases match TRBD1. CDR3 sequence reads: CASSSSGTANTEAFF. In nucleotides, the CDR3 is TGCGCCAGCAGCTCCTCCGGGACAGCGAACACTGAAGCTTTCTTT.